This T cell receptor (beta chain) originates from a study of metastatic and nonmetastatic thyroid tumors. With MiXCR, TCRdb called clones anew from the PCR reads. The sample yields about 3,600 clones, 35% to 40% seen once. The CDR3 runs 12 residues. V lost 5 bases and J 5 bases, leaving 9 bases between the germline ends. Germline CDR1 SGHAT, CDR2 FQNNGV. Thyroid surgery took place with no prior treatment in any patient. The receptor was derived from a female donor with papillary thyroid cancer or a benign thyroid nodule (not recorded which). Some clones in this sample may be carry-over from other donors' samples. The V and J genes are TRBV11-2 and TRBJ2-5, with D hard to call. The sample consisted of adjacent normal tissue. CDR3 sequence: CASSRNLETQYF. As DNA, the CDR3 is TGTGCCAGCAGCCGGAACCTGGAGACCCAGTACTTC.